A selection of T cell receptor beta chains follows, all from one sample in a study of T-cell reconstitution after alpha-beta-depleted transplantation in children. TCRdb reanalysed the PCR reads using MiXCR and keeps one entry per CDR3 protein. The sample lists over 90,000 distinct CDR3 sequences; roughly 7.6% were seen once. The sequenced sample was PBMCs, obtained before TCRalphabeta/CD19-depleted stem cell transplant. These receptors originate from a boy aged 2 to 10 with acute lymphoblastic leukemia, due to receive a stem cell transplant. Both conserved end residues are part of each CDR3. Fields, in order: D gene, V gene, clone size, J gene, CDR3 length, CDR3 protein, CDR3 DNA. A D gene is named only where the DNA matches it firmly. Some rows mark clone size as missing; the rest say once, few, many or name a class of expanded clone.

>-|TRBV4-3|-|TRBJ1-2|15
CASSQDRTLNYGYTF
TGCGCCAGCAGCCAAGACAGGACATTAAACTATGGCTACACCTTC
>TRBD2|TRBV20-1|many|TRBJ2-3|13
CSARVGGTDTQYF
TGCAGTGCTAGAGTGGGGGGGACAGATACGCAGTATTTT
>TRBD1|TRBV18|-|TRBJ1-4|14
CASSRGQTNEKLFF
TGTGCCAGCTCGCGGGGACAGACTAATGAAAAACTGTTTTTT
>-|TRBV12-3/TRBV12-4|many|TRBJ2-4|14
CASTDGLAKNIQYF
TGTGCCAGCACCGACGGCCTCGCCAAAAACATTCAGTACTTC
>TRBD1|TRBV5-5|-|TRBJ1-4|18
CASSSIFNRQGINEKLFF
TGTGCCAGCAGCTCGATCTTCAACAGACAGGGGATCAATGAAAAACTGTTTTTT
>TRBD2|TRBV20-1|-|TRBJ2-3|16
CSATRTSGTHTDTQYF
TGCAGTGCTACAAGGACGAGCGGGACCCACACAGATACGCAGTATTTT
>TRBD2|TRBV5-1|few|TRBJ2-1|15
CASSLAASGSDEQFF
TGCGCCAGCAGCTTGGCGGCTAGCGGGAGCGATGAGCAGTTCTTC
>TRBD1|TRBV25-1|many|TRBJ1-1|15
CASTFGQDMNTEAFF
TGTGCCAGTACTTTCGGACAGGACATGAACACTGAAGCTTTCTTT
>TRBD1|TRBV4-3|-|TRBJ2-3|19
CASSQDTVPQGILTDTQYF
TGCGCCAGCAGCCAAGATACAGTTCCACAGGGGATACTCACAGATACGCAGTATTTT
>-|TRBV5-1|many|TRBJ2-1|12
CASRTEYNEQFF
TGCGCCAGCAGGACAGAATACAATGAGCAGTTCTTC
>TRBD1|TRBV4-1|many|TRBJ2-3|15
CASSQAGQWRDTQYF
TGCGCCAGCAGCCAAGCGGGACAGTGGAGAGATACGCAGTATTTT
>TRBD1|TRBV20-1|many|TRBJ1-2|13
CSARYPDRVGYTF
TGCAGTGCTAGGTATCCCGACAGGGTGGGCTACACCTTC
>-|TRBV7-9|-|TRBJ1-1|16
CASSRAHNRVYTEAFF
TGTGCCAGCAGCCGAGCCCATAACAGGGTCTACACTGAAGCTTTCTTT
>-|TRBV4-2|few|TRBJ2-7|16
CASIQEEAGSSYEQYF
TGTGCCAGCATCCAAGAGGAGGCGGGGAGCTCCTACGAGCAGTACTTC
>-|TRBV6-6|few|TRBJ2-3|13
CASPPSGTDTQYF
TGTGCCAGCCCACCCTCGGGCACAGATACGCAGTATTTT
>-|TRBV25-1|-|TRBJ2-2|14
CASSLGVRTGELFF
TGTGCCAGCAGTCTGGGGGTTCGCACCGGGGAGCTGTTTTTT
>-|TRBV4-2|-|TRBJ2-2|15
CASSQEGVNTGELFF
TGTGCCAGCAGCCAAGAAGGCGTGAACACCGGGGAGCTGTTTTTT
>-|TRBV3-1|-|TRBJ1-3|14
CASSQRGSGNTIYF
TGTGCCAGCAGCCAACGGGGCTCTGGAAACACCATATATTTT
>-|TRBV12-3/TRBV12-4|many|TRBJ2-5|15
CASSLLDSTQETQYF
TGTGCCAGCAGTCTTCTGGACAGTACCCAAGAGACCCAGTACTTC
>-|TRBV2|-|TRBJ2-7|14
CASKATESSYEQYF
TGTGCCAGCAAAGCGACAGAAAGCTCCTACGAGCAGTACTTC
>TRBD2|TRBV10-2|many|TRBJ2-5|16
CASARGRLAGLETQYF
TGCGCCAGTGCACGCGGAAGACTAGCGGGGCTAGAGACCCAGTACTTC
>TRBD2|TRBV20-1|few|TRBJ2-1|20
CCARDSFRLAGGPRYNEQFF
TGCTGTGCTAGAGATTCATTTCGGCTAGCGGGGGGGCCGAGGTACAATGAGCAGTTCTTC
>TRBD2|TRBV7-9|many|TRBJ2-7|14
CASSQGGRPYEQYF
TGTGCCAGCAGCCAGGGAGGGAGGCCCTACGAGCAGTACTTC
>-|TRBV7-9|many|TRBJ2-7|13
CASSYDTTYEQYF
TGTGCCAGCAGCTACGACACGACCTACGAGCAGTACTTC
>-|TRBV6-5|few|TRBJ1-3|16
CASSYSGQYSGNTIYF
TGTGCCAGCAGTTACTCGGGCCAGTACTCTGGAAACACCATATATTTT
>-|TRBV23-1|few|TRBJ2-7|19
CASSHWQTGPHLGPYEQYF
TGCGCCAGCAGTCACTGGCAGACAGGCCCGCACCTGGGGCCCTACGAGCAGTACTTC
>TRBD2|TRBV7-7|many|TRBJ2-5|15
CASSLGLAGGETQYF
TGTGCTAGCAGCTTAGGACTAGCGGGTGGAGAGACCCAGTACTTC
>TRBD1|TRBV7-9|many|TRBJ1-4|15
CASSPDRGLNEKLFF
TGTGCCAGCAGCCCCGACAGGGGGCTTAATGAAAAACTGTTTTTT
>TRBD1|TRBV2|few|TRBJ2-5|15
CASSPDRGGKETQYF
TGTGCCAGCAGCCCGGACAGGGGGGGAAAAGAGACCCAGTACTTC
>-|TRBV6-1|many|TRBJ2-1|15
CAGHWGPAPDNEQFF
TGTGCCGGACATTGGGGCCCCGCTCCAGACAATGAGCAGTTCTTC
>-|TRBV20-1|-|TRBJ2-7|13
CSASGGDSYEQYF
TGCAGTGCTAGCGGCGGGGACTCCTACGAGCAGTACTTC
>-|TRBV20-1|few|TRBJ1-5|14
CSASTDLSNQPQHF
TGCAGTGCTTCGACAGACCTTAGCAATCAGCCCCAGCATTTT
>-|TRBV5-1|many|TRBJ2-7|15
CASSLSQGVKYEQYF
TGCGCCAGCAGCTTGAGCCAGGGAGTGAAGTACGAGCAGTACTTC
>-|TRBV5-1|many|TRBJ1-2|13
CASSFAGAAGYTF
TGCGCCAGCAGCTTTGCAGGGGCGGCTGGCTACACCTTC
>-|TRBV20-1|many|TRBJ2-1|12
CSASGGYNEQFF
TGCAGTGCTAGTGGGGGTTACAATGAGCAGTTCTTC
>-|TRBV14|-|TRBJ2-7|12
CASSQDGREQYF
TGTGCCAGCAGCCAAGATGGGAGGGAGCAGTACTTC
>-|TRBV5-1|many|TRBJ1-5|13
CASSPDGNQPQHF
TGCGCCAGCAGCCCGGACGGAAATCAGCCCCAGCATTTT
>TRBD1|TRBV10-3|many|TRBJ2-7|14
CAICGGQGAHEQYF
TGTGCCATCTGCGGGGGACAGGGGGCCCACGAGCAGTACTTC
>TRBD1|TRBV27|few|TRBJ1-1|16
CASSFGGERQGTEAFF
TGTGCCAGCAGTTTTGGCGGGGAGAGACAGGGCACTGAAGCTTTCTTT
>TRBD2|TRBV7-2|many|TRBJ2-5|14
CASKKGLAVETQYF
TGTGCCAGCAAAAAGGGACTAGCTGTTGAGACCCAGTACTTC